This is a list of T cell receptor beta chains from one sample in a study of post-analysis software for immune sequencing data. TCRdb reanalysed the PCR reads using MiXCR and keeps one entry per CDR3 protein. The table records hundreds of thousands of distinct CDR3 sequences, under 55% of them present only once. Material for sequencing was blood. The receptors come from a girl between 5 and 17 years old with multiple sclerosis. Both conserved end residues are part of each CDR3. Fields, in order: V gene, clone size, J gene, D gene, CDR3 protein, CDR3 DNA. D genes are given only for firm matches. Size tells how often a clone was seen (once, few, many) or the class of an expanded clone, and some rows leave it out.

TRBV18,-,TRBJ2-3,TRBD2,CASSPRTSGNTDTQYF,TGTGCCAGCTCACCACGGACTAGCGGGAACACAGATACGCAGTATTTT
TRBV11-3,-,TRBJ2-1,TRBD2,CASSSRPGTSDHNEQFF,TGTGCCAGCAGCTCTAGACCCGGGACTAGCGACCACAATGAGCAGTTCTTC
TRBV20-1,-,TRBJ2-3,-,CSARVGRRRTDTQYF,TGCAGTGCTAGAGTAGGCAGGCGGAGAACAGATACGCAGTATTTT
TRBV24-1,few,TRBJ2-7,TRBD2,CATSDPSGTSYEQYF,TGTGCCACCAGTGATCCTAGCGGGACCTCCTACGAGCAGTACTTC
TRBV12-3/TRBV12-4,few,TRBJ2-7,TRBD2,CASSVPGTSVYEQYF,TGTGCCAGCAGTGTTCCCGGGACTAGCGTCTACGAGCAGTACTTC
TRBV21-1,-,TRBJ2-7,-,CASTNGTFESYEQYF,TGTGCCAGCACCAACGGGACTTTCGAGTCCTACGAGCAGTACTTC
TRBV19,few,TRBJ2-7,-,CASSRGPGTSPPREQYF,TGTGCCAGTAGTCGGGGTCCCGGGACGAGTCCTCCTCGCGAGCAGTACTTC
TRBV10-1,few,TRBJ2-3,-,CASSGSQRADTQYF,TGCGCCAGCAGTGGTTCCCAGAGAGCAGATACGCAGTATTTT
TRBV9,-,TRBJ2-1,TRBD2,CASSPTPSGRNEQFF,TGTGCCAGCAGCCCAACCCCCAGCGGGAGGAATGAGCAGTTCTTC
TRBV20-1,few,TRBJ2-7,-,CSASPRSGARIYEQYF,TGCAGTGCTAGCCCCCGATCGGGGGCGCGGATATACGAGCAGTACTTC
TRBV24-1,-,TRBJ2-5,TRBD2,CATSDRGTSGEETQYF,TGTGCCACCAGTGACCGAGGGACTAGCGGAGAAGAGACCCAGTACTTC
TRBV12-3/TRBV12-4,few,TRBJ1-5,TRBD1,CASSHRTGGNQPQHF,TGTGCCAGCAGCCACCGGACAGGGGGAAATCAGCCCCAGCATTTT
TRBV15,-,TRBJ2-4,TRBD1,CATSRYGQGPNIQYF,TGTGCCACCAGCAGATATGGACAGGGTCCCAACATTCAGTACTTC
TRBV18,few,TRBJ1-2,-,CASSTPTANYGYTF,TGTGCCAGCTCAACCCCTACAGCAAACTATGGCTACACCTTC
TRBV5-1,-,TRBJ2-7,TRBD2,CASSALAGGNYEQYF,TGCGCCAGCAGCGCCCTAGCGGGAGGAAACTACGAGCAGTACTTC
TRBV7-2,few,TRBJ1-4,-,CASSFGTTNEKLFF,TGTGCCAGCAGCTTCGGCACAACTAATGAAAAACTGTTTTTT
TRBV20-1,-,TRBJ2-4,TRBD2,CSARKSGRAVAKNIQYF,TGCAGTGCTAGAAAAAGCGGGAGGGCTGTAGCCAAAAACATTCAGTACTTC
TRBV12-5,-,TRBJ1-1,-,CASGLPTEGRTEAFF,TGTGCTAGTGGTTTGCCCACGGAAGGGCGCACTGAAGCTTTCTTT
TRBV29-1,-,TRBJ2-7,-,CSGDLLGASEQYF,TGCAGCGGGGACCTTTTGGGGGCTTCCGAGCAGTACTTC
TRBV20-1,-,TRBJ2-7,-,CSAMASGRGGEQYF,TGCAGTGCTATGGCGTCGGGCAGGGGGGGCGAGCAGTACTTC
TRBV20-1,once,TRBJ2-1,-,CSANPGTDCNEQFF,TGCAGTGCTAATCCCGGGACGGATTGCAATGAGCAGTTCTTC
TRBV5-1,few,TRBJ2-1,TRBD1,CASSSTGGNEQFF,TGTGCCAGCAGCTCGACAGGGGGCAATGAGCAGTTCTTC
TRBV4-1,-,TRBJ2-1,TRBD2,CASSQDHGLAGGEQFF,TGCGCCAGCAGCCAAGATCATGGACTAGCGGGAGGTGAGCAGTTCTTC
TRBV29-1,-,TRBJ2-1,TRBD2,CSVAGLAGAHEQFF,TGCAGCGTTGCGGGACTAGCGGGAGCACATGAGCAGTTCTTC
TRBV2,-,TRBJ1-2,TRBD1,CASGDRNYGYTF,TGTGCCAGCGGGGACAGAAACTATGGCTACACCTTC
TRBV20-1,once,TRBJ1-1,-,CSARAGSGGTEAFF,TGCAGTGCTAGGGCAGGGTCGGGTGGCACTGAAGCTTTCTTT
TRBV12-3/TRBV12-4,-,TRBJ2-4,TRBD1,CASMGRLQGKNIQCF,TGTGCCAGCATGGGCCGTTTACAGGGGAAAAACATTCAGTGCTTC
TRBV20-1,-,TRBJ2-5,-,CSAGRGGIGEPGGKETQYF,TGCAGTGCTGGCCGTGGGGGGATAGGAGAGCCAGGGGGGAAAGAGACCCAGTACTTC
TRBV12-3/TRBV12-4,few,TRBJ2-5,-,CASSRDSDRETQYF,TGTGCCAGCAGTAGGGACTCCGATAGGGAGACCCAGTACTTC
TRBV29-1,few,TRBJ2-6,-,CSVFRRVGGANVLTF,TGCAGCGTCTTCCGCAGGGTCGGTGGGGCCAACGTCCTGACTTTC
TRBV6-1,-,TRBJ1-4,TRBD1,CASNPGTVNWKTNEKRFF,TGTGCCAGCAACCCCGGGACAGTTAACTGGAAGACTAATGAAAAACGGTTTTTT
TRBV11-1,-,TRBJ2-7,-,CASSLTETTYEQYF,TGTGCCAGCAGCTTGACGGAAACGACCTACGAGCAGTACTTC
TRBV6-2/TRBV6-3,few,TRBJ2-1,TRBD2,CASRSGLEDNEQFF,TGTGCCAGCAGGTCGGGACTAGAAGACAATGAGCAGTTCTTC
TRBV12-3/TRBV12-4,few,TRBJ1-2,-,CASTQERSYGYTF,TGTGCCAGCACCCAGGAGAGATCCTATGGCTACACCTTC
TRBV9,-,TRBJ2-7,TRBD2,CASSTRASGPYEQYF,TGTGCCAGCAGCACCAGGGCTAGCGGGCCCTACGAGCAGTACTTC
TRBV12-3/TRBV12-4,-,TRBJ2-1,-,CASKVAEYSEQFF,TGTGCCAGCAAGGTGGCAGAGTACAGTGAGCAGTTCTTC
TRBV27,-,TRBJ2-6,-,CASSSYTGANVLTF,TGTGCCAGCAGTTCCTATACTGGGGCCAACGTCCTGACTTTC
TRBV24-1,few,TRBJ1-2,-,CATSDPSASAGYTF,TGTGCCACCAGTGACCCTTCCGCCTCGGCCGGCTACACCTTC
TRBV24-1,-,TRBJ1-1,-,CATTDGMNTEAFF,TGTGCCACCACTGACGGGATGAACACTGAAGCTTTCTTT
TRBV11-2,-,TRBJ1-2,-,CASSLFDRTPNYGYTF,TGTGCCAGCAGCTTATTTGACCGCACCCCTAACTATGGCTACACCTTC
TRBV7-9,-,TRBJ2-5,-,CASSLTLARQETQYF,TGTGCCAGCAGCTTAACCCTAGCTCGGCAAGAGACCCAGTACTTC
TRBV7-2,few,TRBJ2-5,-,CASSYDFLETQYF,TGTGCCAGCAGCTATGACTTCCTGGAGACCCAGTACTTC
TRBV20-1,-,TRBJ2-7,TRBD2,CSARDILAESSYEQYF,TGCAGTGCTAGAGATATCCTAGCGGAGAGCTCCTACGAGCAGTACTTC